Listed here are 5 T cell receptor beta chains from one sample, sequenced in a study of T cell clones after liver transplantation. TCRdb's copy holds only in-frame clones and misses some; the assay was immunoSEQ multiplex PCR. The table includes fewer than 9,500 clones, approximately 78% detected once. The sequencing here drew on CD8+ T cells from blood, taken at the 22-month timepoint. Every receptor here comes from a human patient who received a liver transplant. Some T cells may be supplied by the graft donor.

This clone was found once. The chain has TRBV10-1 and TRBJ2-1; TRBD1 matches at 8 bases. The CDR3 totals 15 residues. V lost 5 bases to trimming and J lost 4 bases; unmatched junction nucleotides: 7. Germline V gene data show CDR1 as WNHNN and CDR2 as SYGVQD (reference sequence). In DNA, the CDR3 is TGCGCCAGCAGTCAACCGGGACAGGAATACAATGAGCAGTTCTTC. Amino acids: CASSQPGQEYNEQFF.

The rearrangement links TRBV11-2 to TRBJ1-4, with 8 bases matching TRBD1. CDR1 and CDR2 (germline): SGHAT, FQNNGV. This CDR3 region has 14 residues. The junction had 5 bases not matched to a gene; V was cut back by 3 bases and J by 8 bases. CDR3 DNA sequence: TGTGCCAGCAGCTTGACAGGGGAAAAAGAAAAACTGTTTTTT. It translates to CASSLTGEKEKLFF. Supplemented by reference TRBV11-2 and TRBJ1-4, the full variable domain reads EAGVAQSPRYKIIEKRQSVAFWCNPISGHATLYWYQQILGQGPKLLIQFQNNGVVDDSQLPKDRFSAERLKGVDSTLKIQPAKLEDSAVYLCASSLTGEKEKLFFGSGTQLSVL.

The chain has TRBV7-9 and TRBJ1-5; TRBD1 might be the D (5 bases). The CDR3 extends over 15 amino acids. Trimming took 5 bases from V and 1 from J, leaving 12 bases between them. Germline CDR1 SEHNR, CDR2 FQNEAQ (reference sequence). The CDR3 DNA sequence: TGTGCCAGCAGCAAAACAGACAGCAGCAATCAGCCCCAGCATTTT. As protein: CASSKTDSSNQPQHF.

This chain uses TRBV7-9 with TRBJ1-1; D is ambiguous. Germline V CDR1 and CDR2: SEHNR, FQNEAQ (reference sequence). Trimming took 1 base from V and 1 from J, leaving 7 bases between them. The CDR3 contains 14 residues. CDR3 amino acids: CASSLVGENTEAFF. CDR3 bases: TGTGCCAGCAGCTTAGTCGGGGAGAACACTGAAGCTTTCTTT. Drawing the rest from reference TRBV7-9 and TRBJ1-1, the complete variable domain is DTGVSQNPRHKITKRGQNVTFRCDPISEHNRLYWYRQTLGQGPEFLTYFQNEAQLEKSRLLSDRFSAERPKGSFSTLEIQRTEQGDSAMYLCASSLVGENTEAFFGQGTRLTVV.

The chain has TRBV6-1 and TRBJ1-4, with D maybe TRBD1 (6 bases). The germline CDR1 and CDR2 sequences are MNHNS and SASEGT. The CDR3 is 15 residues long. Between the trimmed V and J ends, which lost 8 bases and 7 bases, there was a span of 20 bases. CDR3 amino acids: CASGSNARGGEKLFF. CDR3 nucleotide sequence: TGTGCCAGCGGATCCAATGCCAGGGGAGGTGAAAAACTGTTTTTT.